This T cell receptor (beta chain) originates from a study of T cell repertoires and HLA-DP antigens. Study background: Transduced HeLa cells presented HLA-DP to CD4+ T cells.

Trimming at V came to 5 bases and at J to 8 bases, leaving 10 bases not matched to a gene. This CDR3 region has 16 residues. Looked up from germline, CDR1 is LNHDA and CDR2 is SQIVND (reference sequence). Sequencing used immunoSEQ multiplex PCR; TCRdb keeps in-frame clones, though not all of them. The table shows roughly 1,900 clones, with 78% occurring only once. After roughly 2 weeks, CD4+ cells were restimulated 20 to 25 h with the same allogeneic DPB1. HeLa stimulator cells carried retrovirally transduced HLA-DPA1/DPB1, HLA-DM, invariant chain and CD80. Untouched CD4+ T cells were isolated by negative selection, averaging almost 98% purity.

The chain is built from TRBV19 and TRBJ2-1; 12 bases align to TRBD2. This clonotype originated in a woman younger than 35 in good health and CMV-seronegative. Input material: CD137- CD4+ T cells from cultured PBMCs. The CDR3 nucleotides read TGTGCCAGTAGTCTAGCGGGAGGGCCGAGATCTTATGAGCAGTTCTTC. Its protein product is CASSLAGGPRSYEQFF.